Below, 2 T cell receptor beta chains from the same sample are listed, as sequenced in a study of blood T cell repertoires in COVID-19. Sequenced by immunoSEQ multiplex PCR; TCRdb stores in-frame clones only, minus some. The table shows about 400,000 clones, with about 90% occurring only once. Material for sequencing was PBMCs or T cells enriched from blood (not recorded which). These receptor sequences come from a woman in her 30s who had recovered from COVID-19.

The gene calls are TRBV2 and TRBJ1-3; unclear D gene. Germline CDR1 and CDR2: SNHLY and FYNNEI. The V gene lost 7 bases and the J gene lost 6 bases, with 19 bases spanning the gap. The CDR3 is 15 residues long. Here the CDR3 DNA reads TGTGCCAGCACCTTTCCCGGGAATAAGGAAAACACCATATATTTT. Translation: CASTFPGNKENTIYF. Full variable domain (remainder filled in from reference TRBV2 and TRBJ1-3): EPEVTQTPSHQVTQMGQEVILRCVPISNHLYFYWYRQILGQKVEFLVSFYNNEISEKSEIFDDQFSVERPDGSNFTLKIRSTKLEDSAMYFCASTFPGNKENTIYFGEGSWLTVV.

CDR3 sequence: CASSLRTSGIRSYNEQFF. The CDR3 nucleotides are TGTGCCAGCAGTTTAAGGACTAGCGGTATACGCTCCTACAATGAGCAGTTCTTC. This sequence joins TRBV27 and TRBJ2-1, with 10 bases aligning to TRBD2. CDR1 and CDR2 (germline): MNHEY, SMNVEV (reference sequence). The J segment lost 0 bases and the V segment lost 2 bases, leaving 7 bases of the junction unmatched. The CDR3 is 18 residues long.